This T cell receptor (beta chain) was sequenced in a study of shared clonotypes between healthy human individuals. Germline V CDR1 and CDR2: MNHEY, SVGAGI. The V gene lost 2 bases and the J gene lost 8 bases, with 7 bases spanning the gap. There are 12 residues in the CDR3. A note on this clone: The antigen is undetermined.

As defined, naive CD8 cells were CD45RO-negative and positively selected for CCR7, with terminally differentiated effector memory CD45RA+ cells excluded. Within Nashville, Tennessee resided all donors, each a Caucasian adult. It was across several immunoSEQ plates that each subset's genomic DNA was evenly split. Profiling relied on immunoSEQ multiplex PCR, and the TCRdb table lists in-frame clones only, not all of them. Of approximately 2,200,000 clones listed, approximately 94% are singletons. The study, taken as a whole, reports: Owing to a small donor count, the genetic and exposure-history diversity represented was limited.

The sequencing input was naive CD8+ T cells from PBMCs. This sequence was found in a young man in good health. Some clones in this sample may be carry-over from other donors' samples. The J gene is TRBJ2-1, the V gene TRBV6-5; D is perhaps TRBD1 or TRBD2 (5 bases each). The CDR3 nucleotides are TGTGCCAGCAGTTACCGGGGCCATGAGCAGTTCTTC. Residues: CASSYRGHEQFF.